This TCR beta chain was documented in a study of blood T cell repertoires in COVID-19. Overall study context: Sources were T cells, B-cell-depleted T cells, or PBMCs; the material itself was cDNA or gDNA.

Original data processing: Estimation of nucleated cell counts was performed using reference gene primer amplification. Clones were read by immunoSEQ multiplex PCR, and TCRdb kept only the in-frame ones, dropping some. V and J calls and clone size are as listed in that table; D and trimming were resolved from the DNA. The table shows roughly 73,000 clones, with roughly nine tenths occurring only once. Sequenced input: peripheral blood. The source is a man aged 65 to 85 with active COVID-19.

CDR3 residues: CASSPGSGGLAYEQYF. The CDR3, as DNA: TGTGCCAGCAGCCCTGGGTCGGGGGGTCTAGCCTACGAGCAGTACTTC. V usage is TRBV5-4 and J usage is TRBJ2-7; 7 bases are a match to TRBD2. V dropped 4 bases and J dropped 2; count of bases not matched to a gene: 12. The V gene's germline CDR1 is SGHNT and CDR2 YYREEE (reference sequence). The CDR3 sequence is 16 residues long.